The 5 T cell receptor beta chains presented below share a single source sample, sequenced in a study of cytomegalovirus exposure and HLA in healthy donors. The PCR used 60 Vbeta and 13 Jbeta primers. The data were produced by immunoSEQ multiplex PCR, yet TCRdb's version contains in-frame clones alone and is incomplete. The sample lists fewer than 100,000 clones; about 80% were seen once. Sequencing was done on a sample of PBMCs. The origin of the receptors is a female donor in good health and CMV-seronegative.

This clone was seen a handful of times. The J gene is TRBJ1-1, the V gene TRBV6-6, with D maybe TRBD1 (6 bases). The CDR3 totals 15 residues. Germline values: CDR1 MNHNY, CDR2 SVGAGI (reference sequence). The V end lost 7 bases, the J end lost 3 bases, and 18 bases lay between the germline ends. CDR3 in amino acids: CASKLRGGWDTEAFF. CDR3 sequence (DNA): TGTGCCAGCAAGTTAAGGGGGGGTTGGGACACTGAAGCTTTCTTT.

V and J are TRBV7-2 and TRBJ2-7; 8 bases are shared with TRBD2. V dropped 5 bases and J dropped 4; count of bases not matched to a gene: 10. This CDR3 region has 15 residues. Germline V lookup: CDR1 SGHTA, CDR2 FQGNSA. Here the CDR3 DNA reads TGTGCCAGCAGCCTCGTTAGCGGGATGGGGTACGAGCAGTACTTC. This codes for CASSLVSGMGYEQYF.

The rearrangement uses TRBV18 and TRBJ2-5, with D possibly being TRBD1 (5 bases). Germline V gene sequence: CDR1 KGHSH, CDR2 LQKENI. This CDR3 spans 15 amino acids. Between the trimmed V and J ends, which lost 0 bases and 5 bases, there was a span of 13 bases. The CDR3, as DNA: TGTGCCAGCTCACCACCGGTAGGGGCAGGGGAGACCCAGTACTTC. Translated, it gives CASSPPVGAGETQYF.

The genes are TRBV6-1 and TRBJ2-3, with D unresolved. Germline CDR1 reads MNHNS; CDR2 reads SASEGT. CDR3 length: 13 residues. V was pared by 6 bases and J by 1 base, with 8 bases between. CDR3 nucleotides: TGTGCCAGCAGAAATAGAGGCACAGATACGCAGTATTTT. Translating gives CASRNRGTDTQYF.

This sequence joins TRBV30 and TRBJ2-3; 7 nucleotides align to TRBD2. This CDR3 spans 22 amino acids. The J segment lost 3 bases and the V segment lost 0 bases, leaving 27 bases of the junction unmatched. The germline V gene has CDR1 GTSNPN and CDR2 SVGIG (reference sequence). CDR3 bases: TGTGCCTGGAGTGTACTCCCCAATTACCCCTCACTTTGCGGGGGTTCGACAGATACGCAGTATTTT. This codes for CAWSVLPNYPSLCGGSTDTQYF.